A single sample is the source of the 13 T cell receptor beta chains below, sequenced in a study of OX40 agonist ivuxolimab in advanced cancers. TCRdb's table, derived via immunoSEQ multiplex PCR, lists solely in-frame clones and lacks some. The data hold more than 45,000 clones, with over 80% observed a single time. The source was CD4+ or CD8+ T cells sorted from blood, collected in a trial of the OX40 agonist ivuxolimab. The origin of the receptors is an adult with an advanced solid tumor such as melanoma, head and neck, liver or kidney cancer.

The CDR3 loop reads CASSQVGGRIYEQYF. CDR3 coding DNA: TGCGCCAGCAGCCAAGTTGGGGGGAGAATCTACGAGCAGTACTTC. The chain recombines TRBV4-1 with TRBJ2-7; D is perhaps TRBD2 (6 bases). CDR1 is MGHRA, CDR2 YSYEKL, per germline. Trimming removed 1 base from V and 3 bases from J, with 13 bases in between. This CDR3 region has 15 residues.

This chain connects TRBV10-3 to TRBJ2-3, with 10 bases matching TRBD2. The CDR3 contains 16 residues. V shed 3 bases, J shed 0 bases, and the junction held 3 bases outside the gene matches. CDR1 and CDR2 (germline): ENHRY, SYGVKD. The CDR3 region has the DNA TGTGCCATCAGTGATAGCGGGAGGTCTAGCACAGATACGCAGTATTTT. Translating it yields CAISDSGRSSTDTQYF.

The J gene is TRBJ1-1, the V gene TRBV7-9; perhaps TRBD1 as D (5 bases). Trimming left V 2 bases short and J 4 bases short, with 8 bases between. Germline-derived CDR1 and CDR2 are SEHNR and FQNEAQ (reference sequence). This CDR3 contains 13 residues. CDR3 sequence: CASSLPGPTEAFF. The CDR3 bases are TGTGCCAGCAGCTTACCGGGACCCACTGAAGCTTTCTTT. The complete variable domain, with remaining parts taken from reference TRBV7-9 and TRBJ1-1, reads DTGVSQNPRHKITKRGQNVTFRCDPISEHNRLYWYRQTLGQGPEFLTYFQNEAQLEKSRLLSDRFSAERPKGSFSTLEIQRTEQGDSAMYLCASSLPGPTEAFFGQGTRLTVV.

The genes are TRBV7-7 and TRBJ2-1; possible D gene TRBD1, 6 bases. The CDR3 has 13 residues. Per germline, CDR1 SSHAT and CDR2 FNYEAQ (reference sequence). Trimming took 5 bases from V and 8 from J, leaving 13 bases between them. CDR3 region: CASSPDSGDEQFF. As DNA, the CDR3 is TGTGCCAGCAGCCCGGACAGCGGAGATGAGCAGTTCTTC.

The chain recombines TRBV19 with TRBJ2-1; 10 bases are a match to TRBD2. Germline CDR1 is LNHDA and CDR2 is SQIVND (reference sequence). V gave up 7 bases and J gave up 4 bases; unmatched junction bases: 4. The CDR3 contains 14 residues. CDR3 amino acids: CASKTSGFYNEQFF. The CDR3 coding sequence is TGTGCCAGTAAGACTAGCGGGTTTTACAATGAGCAGTTCTTC.

Comments on this clone: The same CDR3 is also encoded by other DNA sequences in this sample. V gene TRBV6-1 combines with J gene TRBJ2-5; 11 nucleotides agree with TRBD2. The V gene's germline CDR1 is MNHNS and CDR2 SASEGT. This CDR3 is built from 15 residues. Losses at the gene ends were 2 bases for V and 1 base for J; bases not matched to a gene: 0. CDR3 loop: CASSELAGGQETQYF. The CDR3 DNA follows: TGTGCCAGCAGTGAACTAGCGGGAGGCCAAGAGACCCAGTACTTC.

V usage is TRBV4-3 and J usage is TRBJ2-5; D remains ambiguous. Trimming shortened V by 0 bases and J by 0 bases, and 8 bases separated the two germline ends. The CDR3 runs to 15 residues. Germline assignment: CDR1 LGHNA and CDR2 YSLEER. CDR3: CASSQDSGYQETQYF. The CDR3 DNA follows: TGCGCCAGCAGCCAAGACTCCGGGTACCAAGAGACCCAGTACTTC.

This sequence joins TRBV28 and TRBJ2-7, with D possibly called TRBD1 or TRBD2 (5 bases each). This CDR3 is 14 amino acids long. The germline V gene has CDR1 MDHEN and CDR2 SYDVKM. Trimming took 10 bases from V and 6 from J, leaving 22 bases between them. CDR3 bases: TGTGCCACCTCCACCGGGACCGCCGTCCTCGAGCAGTACTTC. This codes for CATSTGTAVLEQYF.

V is TRBV7-8 and J is TRBJ2-7; TRBD2 agrees at 7 bases. Per germline, CDR1 SGHVS and CDR2 FQNEAQ. After removal of 3 bases from V and 7 bases from J, the junction contained 15 bases not matched to a gene. The CDR3 runs 16 residues. The chain's CDR3 is CASSFSYGPGTKEQYF. The DNA of the CDR3 is TGTGCCAGCAGCTTCTCCTATGGGCCGGGGACTAAAGAGCAGTACTTC.

This chain joins TRBV11-3 and TRBJ2-1, with TRBD2 matching over 13 bases. V trimming: 6 bases; J trimming: 5 bases; junction bases outside the gene matches: 4. The CDR3 is made up of 15 amino acids. Per germline, CDR1 SGHNT and CDR2 YENEEA. For the CDR3, the DNA is TGTGCCAGCAGGGGGACTAGCGGGAACGACAATGAGCAGTTCTTC. It is translated as CASRGTSGNDNEQFF.

The chain carries TRBV29-1 and TRBJ2-3; D is possibly TRBD1 or TRBD2 (5 bases each). This CDR3 region has 17 residues. CDR1 and CDR2 from the germline V gene are SQVTM and ANQGSEA. The ends were cut back, 0 bases at V and 2 bases at J, with 18 bases in the middle. Written as DNA, the CDR3 is TGCAGCGTTGAAGACAGTCAACAGGACTCATTCACAGATACGCAGTATTTT. Its translation: CSVEDSQQDSFTDTQYF.

The gene calls are TRBV18 and TRBJ2-2; D remains unclear. Trimming took 1 base from V and 6 from J, leaving 9 bases between them. Germline CDR1 and CDR2: KGHSH and LQKENI. The CDR3 is 14 amino acids. CDR3 residues: CASSPQSSPGELFF. As DNA, the CDR3 is TGTGCCAGCTCACCACAGTCATCCCCCGGGGAGCTGTTTTTT.

This chain links TRBV4-2 with TRBJ2-1; 8 bases are a match to TRBD1. J lost 6 bases, V lost 4 bases, and 2 bases had no gene match. Germline CDR1 LGHNA, CDR2 YNFKEQ. The CDR3 totals 13 residues. The CDR3 reads CASSPDRGNEQFF. CDR3 DNA sequence: TGTGCCAGCAGCCCCGACAGGGGCAATGAGCAGTTCTTC.